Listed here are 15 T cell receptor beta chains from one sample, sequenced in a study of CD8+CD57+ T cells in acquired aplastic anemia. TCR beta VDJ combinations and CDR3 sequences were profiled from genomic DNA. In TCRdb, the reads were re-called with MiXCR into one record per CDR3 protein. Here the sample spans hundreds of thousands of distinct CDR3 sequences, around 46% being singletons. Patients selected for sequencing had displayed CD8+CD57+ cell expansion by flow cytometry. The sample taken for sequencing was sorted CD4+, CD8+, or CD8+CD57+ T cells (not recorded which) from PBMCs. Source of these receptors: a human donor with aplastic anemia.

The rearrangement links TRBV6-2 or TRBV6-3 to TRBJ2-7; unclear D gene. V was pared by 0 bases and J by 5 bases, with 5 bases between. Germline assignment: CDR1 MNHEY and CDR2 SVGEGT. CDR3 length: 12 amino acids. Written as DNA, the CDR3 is TGTGCCAGCAGTTACTCGACGGACGAGCAGTACTTC. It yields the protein CASSYSTDEQYF.

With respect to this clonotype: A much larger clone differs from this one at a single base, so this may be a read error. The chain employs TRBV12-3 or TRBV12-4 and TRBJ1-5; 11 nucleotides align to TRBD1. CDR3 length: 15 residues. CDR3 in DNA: TGTGCCAGCAGTCAGGACAGGGGGCTTAGTCAGCCCCAGAATTTT. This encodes CASSQDRGLSQPQNF.

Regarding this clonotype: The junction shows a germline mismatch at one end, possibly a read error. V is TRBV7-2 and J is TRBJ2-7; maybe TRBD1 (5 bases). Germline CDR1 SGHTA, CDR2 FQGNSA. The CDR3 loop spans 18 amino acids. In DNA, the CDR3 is TGTGCCACCAGCAGAGGTGTTGCGTCTAGGGGTTATAGCTACGAGCAGTACTTC. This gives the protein CATSRGVASRGYSYEQYF.

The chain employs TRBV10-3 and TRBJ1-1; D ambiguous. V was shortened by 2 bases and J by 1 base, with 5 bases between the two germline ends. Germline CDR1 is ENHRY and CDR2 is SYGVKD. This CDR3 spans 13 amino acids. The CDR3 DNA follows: TGTGCCATCAGTGAGGCCCAGAACACTGAAGCTTTCTTT. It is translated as CAISEAQNTEAFF.

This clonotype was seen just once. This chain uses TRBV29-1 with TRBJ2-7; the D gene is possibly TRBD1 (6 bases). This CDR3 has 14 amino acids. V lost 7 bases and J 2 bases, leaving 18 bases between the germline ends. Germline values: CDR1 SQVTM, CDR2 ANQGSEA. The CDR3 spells CSARTVQGTYEQYF. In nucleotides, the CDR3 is TGCAGCGCGAGGACAGTTCAGGGCACCTACGAGCAGTACTTC.

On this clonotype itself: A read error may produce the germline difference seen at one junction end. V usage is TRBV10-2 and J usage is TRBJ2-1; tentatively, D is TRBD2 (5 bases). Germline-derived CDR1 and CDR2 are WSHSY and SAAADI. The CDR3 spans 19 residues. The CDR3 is CASSFLYAGGRRPYNEQFF. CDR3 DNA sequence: TGTGCCAGCAGTTTTCTTTACGCCGGCGGAAGGAGGCCATACAATGAGCAGTTCTTC.

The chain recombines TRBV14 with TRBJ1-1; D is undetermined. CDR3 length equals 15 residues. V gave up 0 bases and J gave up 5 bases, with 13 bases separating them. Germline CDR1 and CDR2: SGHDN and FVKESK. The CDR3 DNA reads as TGTGCCAGCAGCCAAGATCGGTTTGGAGGGACTGAAGCTTTCTTT. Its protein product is CASSQDRFGGTEAFF.

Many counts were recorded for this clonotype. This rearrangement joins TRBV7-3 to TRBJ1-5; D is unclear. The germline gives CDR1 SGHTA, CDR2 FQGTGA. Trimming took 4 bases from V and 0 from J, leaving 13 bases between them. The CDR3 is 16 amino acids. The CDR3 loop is CASSSAGCHSNQPQHF. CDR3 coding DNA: TGTGCCAGCAGCTCCGCTGGGTGCCATAGCAATCAGCCCCAGCATTTT.

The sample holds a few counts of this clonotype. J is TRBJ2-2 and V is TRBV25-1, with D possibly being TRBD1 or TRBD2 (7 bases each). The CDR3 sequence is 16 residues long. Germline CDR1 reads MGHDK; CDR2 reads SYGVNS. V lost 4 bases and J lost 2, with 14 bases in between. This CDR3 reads CASSGEGAKNTGELFF. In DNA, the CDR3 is TGTGCCAGCAGTGGGGAGGGGGCTAAAAACACCGGGGAGCTGTTTTTT.

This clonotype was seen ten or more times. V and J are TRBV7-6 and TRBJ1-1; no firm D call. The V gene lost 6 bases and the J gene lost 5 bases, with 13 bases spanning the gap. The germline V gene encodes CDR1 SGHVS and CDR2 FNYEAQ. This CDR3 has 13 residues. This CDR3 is CASRAVDRTEAFF. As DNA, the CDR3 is TGTGCCAGCAGAGCGGTCGATCGAACTGAAGCTTTCTTT. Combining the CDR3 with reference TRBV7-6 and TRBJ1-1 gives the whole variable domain GAGVSQSPRYKVTKRGQDVALRCDPISGHVSLYWYRQALGQGPEFLTYFNYEAQQDKSGLPNDRFSAERPEGSISTLTIQRTEQRDSAMYRCASRAVDRTEAFFGQGTRLTVV.

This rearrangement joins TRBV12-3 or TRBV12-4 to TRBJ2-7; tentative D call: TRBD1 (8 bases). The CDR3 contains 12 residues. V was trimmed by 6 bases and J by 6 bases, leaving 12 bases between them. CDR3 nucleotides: TGTGCCAGCAGACAGGGGGGGCCCGAGCAGTACTTC. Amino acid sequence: CASRQGGPEQYF.

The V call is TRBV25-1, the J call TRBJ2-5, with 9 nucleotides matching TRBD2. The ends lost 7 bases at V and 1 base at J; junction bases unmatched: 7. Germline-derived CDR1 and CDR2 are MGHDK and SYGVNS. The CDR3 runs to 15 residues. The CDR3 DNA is TGTGCCAGCACGAGAGCGGGGGGACTCCAAGAGACCCAGTACTTC. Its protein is CASTRAGGLQETQYF.

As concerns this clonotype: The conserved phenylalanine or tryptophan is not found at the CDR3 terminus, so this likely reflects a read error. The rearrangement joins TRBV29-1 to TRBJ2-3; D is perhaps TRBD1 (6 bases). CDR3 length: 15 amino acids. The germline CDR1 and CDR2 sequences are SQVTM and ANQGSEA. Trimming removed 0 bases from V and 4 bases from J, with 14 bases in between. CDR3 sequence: CSVEDVQGTPDTQYL. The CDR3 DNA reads TGCAGCGTTGAAGATGTTCAGGGGACACCAGATACGCAGTATCTT.

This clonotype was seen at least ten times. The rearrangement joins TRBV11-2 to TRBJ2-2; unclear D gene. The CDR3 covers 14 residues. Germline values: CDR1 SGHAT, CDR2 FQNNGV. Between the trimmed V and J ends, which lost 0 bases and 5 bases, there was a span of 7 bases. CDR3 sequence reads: CASSLEPRTGELFF. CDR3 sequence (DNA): TGTGCCAGCAGCTTAGAACCGAGAACCGGGGAGCTGTTTTTT.

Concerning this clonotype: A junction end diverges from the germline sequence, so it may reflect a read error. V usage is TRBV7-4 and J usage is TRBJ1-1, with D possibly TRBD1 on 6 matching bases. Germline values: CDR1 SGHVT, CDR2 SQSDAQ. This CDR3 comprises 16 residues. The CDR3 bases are TGCGCCAGCAGCACTGGAGGGGGGGCGAGGACCACTGAAGCTTTCTTT. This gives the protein CASSTGGGARTTEAFF.